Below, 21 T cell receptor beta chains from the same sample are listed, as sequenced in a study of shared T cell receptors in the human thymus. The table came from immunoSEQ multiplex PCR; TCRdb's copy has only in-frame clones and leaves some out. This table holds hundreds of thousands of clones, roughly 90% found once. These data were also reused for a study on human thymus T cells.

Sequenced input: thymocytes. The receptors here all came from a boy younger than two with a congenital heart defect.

CDR3 loop: CASSLVAGGVFQETQYF. For the CDR3, the DNA is TGTGCCAGTAGTTTGGTAGCGGGAGGAGTTTTTCAAGAGACCCAGTACTTC. This chain uses TRBV19 with TRBJ2-5; 10 nucleotides line up with TRBD2. V lost 5 bases and J lost 2; bases outside the gene matches: 11. Germline V lookup: CDR1 LNHDA, CDR2 SQIVND (reference sequence). This CDR3 has 17 residues.

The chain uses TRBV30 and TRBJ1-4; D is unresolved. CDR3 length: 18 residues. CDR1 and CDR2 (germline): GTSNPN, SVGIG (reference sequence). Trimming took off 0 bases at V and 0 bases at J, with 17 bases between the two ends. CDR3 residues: CAWSVPGGNPTTNEKLFF. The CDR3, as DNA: TGTGCCTGGAGTGTACCCGGAGGGAATCCCACAACTAATGAAAAACTGTTTTTT.

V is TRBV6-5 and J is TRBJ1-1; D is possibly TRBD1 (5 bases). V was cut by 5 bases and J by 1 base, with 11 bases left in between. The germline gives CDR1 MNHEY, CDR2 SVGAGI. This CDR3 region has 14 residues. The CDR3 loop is CASSQDTANTEAFF. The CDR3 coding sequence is TGTGCCAGCAGTCAGGACACCGCGAACACTGAAGCTTTCTTT.

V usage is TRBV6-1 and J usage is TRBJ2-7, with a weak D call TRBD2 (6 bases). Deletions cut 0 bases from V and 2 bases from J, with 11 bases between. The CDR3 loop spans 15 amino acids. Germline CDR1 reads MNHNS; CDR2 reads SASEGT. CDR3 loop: CASSEAAGRAYEQYF. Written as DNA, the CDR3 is TGTGCCAGCAGTGAAGCGGCGGGACGGGCCTACGAGCAGTACTTC.

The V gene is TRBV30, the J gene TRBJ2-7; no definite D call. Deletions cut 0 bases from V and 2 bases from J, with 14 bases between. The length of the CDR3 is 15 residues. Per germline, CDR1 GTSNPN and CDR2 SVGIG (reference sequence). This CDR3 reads CAWSVLAVNPYEQYF. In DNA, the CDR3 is TGTGCCTGGAGTGTACTTGCGGTAAATCCCTACGAGCAGTACTTC. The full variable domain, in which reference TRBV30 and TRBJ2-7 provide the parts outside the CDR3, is SQTIHQWPATLVQPVGSPLSLECTVEGTSNPNLYWYRQAAGRGLQLLFYSVGIGQISSEVPQNLSASRPQDRQFILSSKKLLLSDSGFYLCAWSVLAVNPYEQYFGPGTRLTVT.

The CDR3 spells CASSLRRSEETQYF. In DNA form, the CDR3 reads TGTGCCAGCAGCTTACGTAGGAGCGAAGAGACCCAGTACTTC. The chain links TRBV11-2 to TRBJ2-5; D is uncertain. The CDR3 runs to 14 residues. CDR1 SGHAT and CDR2 FQNNGV come from the germline V gene. The germline V and J ends were trimmed by 2 bases and 3 bases, with 10 bases remaining between them.

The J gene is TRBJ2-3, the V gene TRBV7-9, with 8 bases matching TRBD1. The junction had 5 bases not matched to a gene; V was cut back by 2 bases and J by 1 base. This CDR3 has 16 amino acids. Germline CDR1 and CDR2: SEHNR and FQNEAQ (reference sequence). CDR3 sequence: CASSLFGTGGTDTQYF. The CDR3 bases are TGTGCCAGCAGCTTATTTGGGACAGGTGGCACAGATACGCAGTATTTT.

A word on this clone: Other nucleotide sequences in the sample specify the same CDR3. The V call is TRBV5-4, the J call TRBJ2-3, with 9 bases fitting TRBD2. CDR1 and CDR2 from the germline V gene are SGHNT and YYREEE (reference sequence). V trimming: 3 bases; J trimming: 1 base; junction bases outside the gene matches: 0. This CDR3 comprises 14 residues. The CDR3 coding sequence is TGTGCCAGCAGCTCTAGCGGGGGCACAGATACGCAGTATTTT. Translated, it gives CASSSSGGTDTQYF.

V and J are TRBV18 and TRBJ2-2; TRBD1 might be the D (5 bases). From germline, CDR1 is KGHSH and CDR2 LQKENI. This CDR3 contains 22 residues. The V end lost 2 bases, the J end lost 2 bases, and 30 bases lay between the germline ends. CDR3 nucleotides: TGTGCCAGCTCACCAAGGGGTTCGGGTTACAGCACTCGATATATAAACACCGGGGAGCTGTTTTTT. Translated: CASSPRGSGYSTRYINTGELFF.

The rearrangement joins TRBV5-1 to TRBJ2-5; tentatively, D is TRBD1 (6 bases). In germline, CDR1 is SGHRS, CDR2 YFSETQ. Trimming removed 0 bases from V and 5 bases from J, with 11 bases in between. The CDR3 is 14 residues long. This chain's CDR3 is CASSLGTGTETQYF. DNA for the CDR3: TGCGCCAGCAGCTTGGGAACAGGGACGGAGACCCAGTACTTC.

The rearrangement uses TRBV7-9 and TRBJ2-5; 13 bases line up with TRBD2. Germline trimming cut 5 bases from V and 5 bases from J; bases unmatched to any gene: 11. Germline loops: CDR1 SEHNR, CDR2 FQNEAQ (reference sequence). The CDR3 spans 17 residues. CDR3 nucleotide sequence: TGTGCCAGCAGCCCGGGACTAGCGGGACCCCGTGGGGAGACCCAGTACTTC. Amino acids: CASSPGLAGPRGETQYF.

The CDR3 DNA follows: TGTGCCAGCAGCCTCCGAGGGAGCCAAGAGACCCAGTACTTC. The encoded protein is CASSLRGSQETQYF. This chain joins TRBV7-7 and TRBJ2-5, with D perhaps TRBD2 (5 bases). In germline, CDR1 is SSHAT, CDR2 FNYEAQ (reference sequence). The CDR3 runs 14 residues. V lost 5 bases and J lost 1, with 11 bases in between.

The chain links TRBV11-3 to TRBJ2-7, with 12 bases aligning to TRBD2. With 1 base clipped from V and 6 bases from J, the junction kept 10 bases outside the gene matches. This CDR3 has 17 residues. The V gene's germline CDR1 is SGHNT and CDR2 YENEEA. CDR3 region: CASSLGLAGGPRGEQYF. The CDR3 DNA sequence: TGTGCCAGCAGCTTAGGGCTAGCGGGAGGGCCCAGAGGCGAGCAGTACTTC.

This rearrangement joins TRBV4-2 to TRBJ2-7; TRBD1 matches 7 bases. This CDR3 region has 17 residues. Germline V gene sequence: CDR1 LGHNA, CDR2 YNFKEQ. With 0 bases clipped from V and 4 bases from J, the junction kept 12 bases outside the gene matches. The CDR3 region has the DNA TGTGCCAGCAGCCAAGATCGAACAGGGGTTTTTATTTACGAGCAGTACTTC. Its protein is CASSQDRTGVFIYEQYF.

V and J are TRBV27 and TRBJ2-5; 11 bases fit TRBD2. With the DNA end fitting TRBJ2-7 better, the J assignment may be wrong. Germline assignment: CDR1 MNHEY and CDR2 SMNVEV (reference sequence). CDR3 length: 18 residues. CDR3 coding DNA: TGTGCCAGCAGTCCCCACCCACGGACTAGCGGGCATTCCTACGAGCAGTACTTC. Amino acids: CASSPHPRTSGHSYEQYF.

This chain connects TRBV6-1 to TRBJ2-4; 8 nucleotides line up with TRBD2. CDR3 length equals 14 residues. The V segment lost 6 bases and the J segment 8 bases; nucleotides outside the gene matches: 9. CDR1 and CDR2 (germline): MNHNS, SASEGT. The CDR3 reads CASSTRRGEDIQYF. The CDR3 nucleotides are TGTGCCAGCAGCACGAGGCGGGGGGAGGACATTCAGTACTTC.

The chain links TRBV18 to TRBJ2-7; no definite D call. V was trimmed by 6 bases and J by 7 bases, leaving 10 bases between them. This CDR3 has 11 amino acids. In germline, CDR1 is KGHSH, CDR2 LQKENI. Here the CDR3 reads CASSPFGEQYF. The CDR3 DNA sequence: TGTGCCAGCTCGCCCTTCGGGGAGCAGTACTTC.

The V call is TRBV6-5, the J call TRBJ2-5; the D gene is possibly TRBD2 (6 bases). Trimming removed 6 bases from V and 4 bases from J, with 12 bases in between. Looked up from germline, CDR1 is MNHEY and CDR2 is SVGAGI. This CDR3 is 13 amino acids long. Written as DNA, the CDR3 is TGTGCCAGCAGGCGAACTAGCTCAGAGACCCAGTACTTC. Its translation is CASRRTSSETQYF.

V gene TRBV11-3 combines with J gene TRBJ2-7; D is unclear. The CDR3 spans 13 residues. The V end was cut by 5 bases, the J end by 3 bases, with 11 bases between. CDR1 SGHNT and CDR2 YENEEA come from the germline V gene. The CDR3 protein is CASSTFRDYEQYF. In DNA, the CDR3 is TGTGCCAGCAGCACCTTCCGAGACTACGAGCAGTACTTC.

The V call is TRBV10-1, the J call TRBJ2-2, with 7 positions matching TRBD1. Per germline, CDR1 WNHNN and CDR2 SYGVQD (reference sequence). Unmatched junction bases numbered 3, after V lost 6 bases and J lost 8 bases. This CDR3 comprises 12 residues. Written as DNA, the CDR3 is TGCGCCAGCAGCAGGGGGACGGGGGAGCTGTTTTTT. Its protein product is CASSRGTGELFF.

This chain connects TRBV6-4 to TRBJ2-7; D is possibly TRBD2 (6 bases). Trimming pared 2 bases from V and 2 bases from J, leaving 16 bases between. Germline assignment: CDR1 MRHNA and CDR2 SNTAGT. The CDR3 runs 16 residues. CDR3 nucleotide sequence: TGTGCCAGCAGTGACGTGTCGCTAGCGCATGCCTACGAGCAGTACTTC. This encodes CASSDVSLAHAYEQYF.